This T cell receptor (beta chain) is from a study of blood T cell repertoires in COVID-19. Study summary: COVID-19 samples collected from the United States, Italy and Spain covered acute and convalescent phases. In each case, the material was cDNA or gDNA derived from T cells, B-cell-depleted T cells, or PBMCs.

Original analysis: Amplification of reference gene primers provided the estimated nucleated cell counts. Clones were read by immunoSEQ multiplex PCR, and TCRdb kept only the in-frame ones, dropping some. V and J calls and clone size are copied from that table; D and trimming were computed from the DNA. The sample records about 67,000 clones, 80% to 90% being singletons. Sequencing input: peripheral blood. This clonotype was sampled from a man over 45 with active COVID-19.

This CDR3 reads CASSRGGTGAYEQYF. CDR3 nucleotides: TGTGCCAGCAGCCGCGGGGGGACAGGGGCCTACGAGCAGTACTTC. The genes are TRBV7-3 and TRBJ2-7; 10 bases match TRBD1. The CDR3 loop spans 15 amino acids. In germline, CDR1 is SGHTA, CDR2 FQGTGA. V trimming: 5 bases; J trimming: 2 bases; junction bases outside the gene matches: 6.